The clone carrying this TCR beta chain turned up a few times. Antigen unknown. V shed 6 bases and J 8 bases; nucleotides not matched to a gene: 4. There are 13 residues in the CDR3. CDR1 ENHRY and CDR2 SYGVKD come from the germline V gene. The authors ran a second PCR of about 7 to 11 cycles using a sample-barcoded 5' primer and a J-beta primer mix. TCRdb re-called the 5' RACE reads with MiXCR, one entry per CDR3 protein. Here the sample spans roughly 800,000 distinct CDR3 sequences, roughly 50% being singletons. This specimen comes from a study of blood T cells in healthy people across ages. Study-level points and caveats: Compared with aged donors, long-lived donors showed fewer expanded clones, suggesting selection. A roughly linear age-dependent decrease characterized TCR beta diversity per million T cells. Considered underestimates were the diversity estimates obtained from one million T cells.

The source of this sequence is a man aged 25 to 40 in good health. The chain combines TRBV10-3 with TRBJ2-1, with TRBD1 matching 10 bases. The material sequenced was blood. The CDR3 DNA follows: TGTGCCATCAGAGGGACAGGGGCGGATGAGCAGTTCTTC. It is translated as CAIRGTGADEQFF.